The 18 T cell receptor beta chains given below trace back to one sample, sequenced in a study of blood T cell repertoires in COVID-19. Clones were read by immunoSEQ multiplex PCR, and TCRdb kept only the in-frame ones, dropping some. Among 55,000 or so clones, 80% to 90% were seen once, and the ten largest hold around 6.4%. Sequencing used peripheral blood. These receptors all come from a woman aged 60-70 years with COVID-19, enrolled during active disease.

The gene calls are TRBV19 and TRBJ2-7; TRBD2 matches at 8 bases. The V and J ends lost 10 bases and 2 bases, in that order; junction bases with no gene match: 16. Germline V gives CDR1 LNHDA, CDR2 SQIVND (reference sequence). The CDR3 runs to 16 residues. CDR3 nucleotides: TGTGCCAATACCCTGTCCTCAGCGGGAGTCGCCTACGAGCAGTACTTC. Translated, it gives CANTLSSAGVAYEQYF.

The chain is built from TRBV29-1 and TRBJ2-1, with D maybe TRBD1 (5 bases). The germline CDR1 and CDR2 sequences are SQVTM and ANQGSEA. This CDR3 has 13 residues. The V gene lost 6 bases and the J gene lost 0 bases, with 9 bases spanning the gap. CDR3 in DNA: TGCAGCGTCGACAGAGGCTCCTACAATGAGCAGTTCTTC. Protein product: CSVDRGSYNEQFF.

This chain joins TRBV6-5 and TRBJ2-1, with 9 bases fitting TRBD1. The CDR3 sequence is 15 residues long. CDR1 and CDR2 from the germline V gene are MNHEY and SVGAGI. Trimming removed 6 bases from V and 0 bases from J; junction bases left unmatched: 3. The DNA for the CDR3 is TGTGCCAGCAGGGGACAGGGAAGCTCCTACAATGAGCAGTTCTTC. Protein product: CASRGQGSSYNEQFF.

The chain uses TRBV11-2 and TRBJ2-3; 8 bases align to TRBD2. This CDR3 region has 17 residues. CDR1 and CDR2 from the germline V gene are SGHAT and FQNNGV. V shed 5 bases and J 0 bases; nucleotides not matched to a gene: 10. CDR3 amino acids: CASSPTGGRTSTDTQYF. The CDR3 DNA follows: TGTGCCAGCAGCCCTACGGGCGGGAGGACTAGCACAGATACGCAGTATTTT.

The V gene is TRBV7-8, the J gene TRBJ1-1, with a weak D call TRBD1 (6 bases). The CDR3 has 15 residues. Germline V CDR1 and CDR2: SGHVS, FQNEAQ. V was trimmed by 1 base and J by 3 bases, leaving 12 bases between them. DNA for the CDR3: TGTGCCAGCAGCTTAGTTCGGGGGGCCTACACTGAAGCTTTCTTT. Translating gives CASSLVRGAYTEAFF.

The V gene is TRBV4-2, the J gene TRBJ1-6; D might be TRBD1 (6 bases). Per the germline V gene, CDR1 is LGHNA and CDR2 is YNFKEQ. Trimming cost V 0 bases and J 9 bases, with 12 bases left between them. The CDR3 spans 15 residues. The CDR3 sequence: CASSQEGPGVSPLHF. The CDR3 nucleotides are TGTGCCAGCAGCCAAGAAGGTCCAGGGGTTTCACCCCTCCACTTT.

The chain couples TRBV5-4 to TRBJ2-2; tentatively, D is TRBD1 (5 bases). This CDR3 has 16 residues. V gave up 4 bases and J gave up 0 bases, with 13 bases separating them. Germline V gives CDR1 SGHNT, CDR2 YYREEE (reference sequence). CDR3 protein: CASSPRTSTNTGELFF. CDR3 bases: TGTGCCAGCAGCCCCCGGACAAGTACGAACACCGGGGAGCTGTTTTTT. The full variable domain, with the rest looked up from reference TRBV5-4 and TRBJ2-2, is ETGVTQSPTHLIKTRGQQVTLRCSSQSGHNTVSWYQQALGQGPQFIFQYYREEENGRGNFPPRFSGLQFPNYSSELNVNALELDDSALYLCASSPRTSTNTGELFFGEGSRLTVL.

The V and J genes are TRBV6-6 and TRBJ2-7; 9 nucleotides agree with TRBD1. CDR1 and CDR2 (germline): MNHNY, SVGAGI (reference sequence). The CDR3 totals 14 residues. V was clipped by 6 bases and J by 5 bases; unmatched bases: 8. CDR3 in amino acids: CASRIRTGVDEQYF. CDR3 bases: TGTGCCAGCAGGATTAGGACAGGGGTGGACGAGCAGTACTTC.

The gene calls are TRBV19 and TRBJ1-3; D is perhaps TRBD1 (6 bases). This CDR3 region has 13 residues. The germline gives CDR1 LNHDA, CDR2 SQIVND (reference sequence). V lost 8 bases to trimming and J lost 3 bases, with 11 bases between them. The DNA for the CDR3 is TGTGCCAGTCAGGGGATTTATGGAAACACCATATATTTT. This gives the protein CASQGIYGNTIYF.

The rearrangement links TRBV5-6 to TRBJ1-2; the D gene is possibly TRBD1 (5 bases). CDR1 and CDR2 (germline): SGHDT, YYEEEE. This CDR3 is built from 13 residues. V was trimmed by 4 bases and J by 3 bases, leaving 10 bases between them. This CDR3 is CASSQQTDYGYTF. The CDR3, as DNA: TGTGCCAGCAGCCAGCAGACAGACTATGGCTACACCTTC.

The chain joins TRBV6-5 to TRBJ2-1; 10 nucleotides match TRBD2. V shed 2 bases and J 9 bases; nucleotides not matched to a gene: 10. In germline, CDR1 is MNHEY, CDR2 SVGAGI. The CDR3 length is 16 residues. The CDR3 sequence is CASSYRVVAGGGEQFF. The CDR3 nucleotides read TGTGCCAGCAGTTACAGAGTGGTAGCGGGAGGAGGTGAGCAGTTCTTC.

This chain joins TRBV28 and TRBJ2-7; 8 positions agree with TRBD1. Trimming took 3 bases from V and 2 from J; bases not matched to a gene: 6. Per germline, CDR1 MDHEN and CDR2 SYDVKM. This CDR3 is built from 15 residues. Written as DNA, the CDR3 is TGTGCCAGCAGTTTCCCACAGGGGGTTACCTACGAGCAGTACTTC. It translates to CASSFPQGVTYEQYF. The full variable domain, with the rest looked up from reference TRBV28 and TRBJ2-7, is DVKVTQSSRYLVKRTGEKVFLECVQDMDHENMFWYRQDPGLGLRLIYFSYDVKMKEKGDIPEGYSVSREKKERFSLILESASTNQTSMYLCASSFPQGVTYEQYFGPGTRLTVT.

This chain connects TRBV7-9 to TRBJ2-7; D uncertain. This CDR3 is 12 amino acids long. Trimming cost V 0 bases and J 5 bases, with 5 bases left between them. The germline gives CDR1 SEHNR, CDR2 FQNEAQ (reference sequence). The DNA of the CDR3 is TGTGCCAGCAGCTTAGCGTGGCACGAGCAGTACTTC. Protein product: CASSLAWHEQYF. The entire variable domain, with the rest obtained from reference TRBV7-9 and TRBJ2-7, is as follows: DTGVSQNPRHKITKRGQNVTFRCDPISEHNRLYWYRQTLGQGPEFLTYFQNEAQLEKSRLLSDRFSAERPKGSFSTLEIQRTEQGDSAMYLCASSLAWHEQYFGPGTRLTVT.

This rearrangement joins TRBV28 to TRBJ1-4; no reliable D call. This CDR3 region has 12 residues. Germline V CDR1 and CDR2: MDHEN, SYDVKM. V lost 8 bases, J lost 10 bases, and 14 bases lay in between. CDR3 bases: TGTGCCAGCTGTTCCGGGTCGGTAAAACTGTTTTTT. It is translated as CASCSGSVKLFF.

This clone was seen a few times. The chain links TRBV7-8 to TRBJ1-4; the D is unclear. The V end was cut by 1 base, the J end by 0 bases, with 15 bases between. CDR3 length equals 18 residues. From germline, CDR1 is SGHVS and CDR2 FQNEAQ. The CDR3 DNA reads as TGTGCCAGCAGCTTAGTTACAGTGATGTATGCAACTAATGAAAAACTGTTTTTT. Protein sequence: CASSLVTVMYATNEKLFF.

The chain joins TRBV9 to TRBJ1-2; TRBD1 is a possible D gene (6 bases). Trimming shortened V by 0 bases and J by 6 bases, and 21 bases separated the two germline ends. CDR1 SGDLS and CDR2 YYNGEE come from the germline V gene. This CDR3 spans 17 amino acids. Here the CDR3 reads CASSVDRSGEVGNGYTF. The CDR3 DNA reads TGTGCCAGCAGCGTAGACCGGTCAGGGGAAGTTGGGAATGGCTACACCTTC. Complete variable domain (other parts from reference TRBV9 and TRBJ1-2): DSGVTQTPKHLITATGQRVTLRCSPRSGDLSVYWYQQSLDQGLQFLIQYYNGEERAKGNILERFSAQQFPDLHSELNLSSLELGDSALYFCASSVDRSGEVGNGYTFGSGTRLTVV.

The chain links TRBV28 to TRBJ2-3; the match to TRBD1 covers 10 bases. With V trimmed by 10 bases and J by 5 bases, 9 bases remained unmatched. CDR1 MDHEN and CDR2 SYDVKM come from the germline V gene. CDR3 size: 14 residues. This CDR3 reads CANSGQGLRDTQYF. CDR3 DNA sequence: TGTGCCAACTCGGGACAGGGGCTTCGAGATACGCAGTATTTT.

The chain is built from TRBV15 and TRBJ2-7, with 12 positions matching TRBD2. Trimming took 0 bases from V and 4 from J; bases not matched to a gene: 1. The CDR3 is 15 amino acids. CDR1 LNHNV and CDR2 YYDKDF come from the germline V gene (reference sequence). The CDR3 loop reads CATSRELAGGYEQYF. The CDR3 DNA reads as TGTGCCACCAGCAGAGAACTAGCGGGGGGTTACGAGCAGTACTTC. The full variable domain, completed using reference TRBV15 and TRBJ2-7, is DAMVIQNPRYQVTQFGKPVTLSCSQTLNHNVMYWYQQKSSQAPKLLFHYYDKDFNNEADTPDNFQSRRPNTSFCFLDIRSPGLGDTAMYLCATSRELAGGYEQYFGPGTRLTVT.